This T cell receptor (beta chain) was profiled in a study of human T cells and chemical hapten exposure (dated by TCRdb to the early 2020s). As for the study more broadly: For sensitization, 2% DPC in acetone was applied to a roughly 2 cm by roughly 2 cm area of upper inner arm skin. Most of the patients in the cohort were female, and the cohort covered alopecia areata with under or over 50% scalp involvement, alopecia totalis and alopecia universalis. Weekly therapeutic DPC doses were additionally applied to the scalp of patients throughout the roughly 25-week study period. Patch testing was performed on the upper back with Finn chambers containing 0.01% DPC, and the patch tests were scored after 6 days according to International Contact Dermatitis Research Group standards. Blood was sampled from patients pre-sensitization (week 0) and at 2, 6 and about 24 weeks after DPC sensitization. The study tracked peripheral blood TCR repertoire changes in vivo during primary and secondary sensitization to the hapten diphenylcyclopropenone (DPC) in alopecia patients. Libraries were pooled for sequencing, and variation in per-sample TCR yields was attributed mainly to small differences in library volumes within the pool. Some 29 alopecia patients provided blood for TCR sequencing at one to four time points (pre-sensitization, 2, 6 and 24 weeks). General findings and caveats noted by the study authors: After repeated subsampling, the strength of the expansion versus patch-test correlation and the threshold at which it became significant changed. Patch test score was positively correlated with the number of PT1 expanded TCRs, with significance at thresholds 8, 16 and 32 but not at 4. Because every patient had alopecia, a presumed autoimmune disease, the patients' immune response might differ from that of healthy individuals. Compared with pre-sensitization or healthy control sets, expanded TCRs formed significantly more large CDR3 similarity clusters, which is consistent with antigen-driven responses. DPC sensitization did not change how many TCRs were above 1 in 1000 frequency, and no evidence was found of alterations in global repertoire structure.

Sample time point, as interpreted from the label and publication: patch test 1, 2 weeks after DPC sensitization. The treatment or condition label of this sample denotes: therapeutic diphenylcyclopropenone sensitization with weekly scalp DPC. At every patch-test visit, the blood draw took place before the patch test was put on. Patients were considered eligible if aged 18 to 70, diagnosed with alopecia and deemed suitable for DPC therapy, and patients were excluded if pregnant. Unfractionated whole blood was collected in Tempus Blood RNA tubes, and total RNA was extracted from that blood. The library was prepared using RACE. The run used a NextSeq 500. Library preparation attached unique molecular identifiers to individual cDNA molecules for quantitative, reproducible TCR counting. Both TCR alpha and TCR beta chains were sequenced from each blood RNA sample. Per the original workflow: Samples had a median of about 90,000 TCRs, with a range from roughly 20,000 to 700,000. The Decombinator software suite was used to annotate V, J and CDR3 in the TCR reads. For PS versus PT1 abundance plots, all samples were subsampled to the same number of TCRs (28,000). TCRs were defined as expanded if absent before sensitization and observed at least eight times at the 2-week time point. Using fastp at Q25 and MiXCR, TCRdb reprocessed the public reads and kept productive beta chains. Rows matching on CDR3 protein sequence are summarized as one entry with the most common DNA and genes. These V and J calls derive from TCRdb rather than the authors' analysis. Present in this sample are approximately 73,000 distinct CDR3 sequences, 9% to 12% of which were seen just once. The top ten constitute more than 1.1% of the sample.

This clonotype was seen a few times. Its cognate antigen has yet to be identified. The junction does not match germline at one end; this may be a read error. The CDR3 covers 13 residues, taking in both the cysteine and the phenylalanine. CDR3 DNA is the only sequence kept; it has 39 bases, read in frame from the first base. CDR1 and CDR2, looked up from the germline V gene (reference sequence), are SSHAT and FNYEAQ. The clonotype was recovered from a woman in her 50s with alopecia areata. Some clones in this sample may be carry-over from other donors' samples. The specimen was whole blood, collected in connection with sensitization to the hapten diphenylcyclopropenone (DPC). The chain employs TRBV7-7 and TRBJ2-5; the central 7 bases match TRBD1. In nucleotides, the sequence is TGTGCTAGCAGCGTAAGGACAGGAGAGACCCAGTACTTC. The translation is CASSVRTGETQYF.